The 15 T cell receptor beta chains below were found in one sample sequenced in a study of STAT5B mutations in CD4+ large granular lymphocyte leukemia. This table comes from immunoSEQ multiplex PCR, and its TCRdb copy is limited to in-frame clones, with some not included. Among 15,000 to 20,000 clones listed, 65% to 85% were seen once. Sequenced sample: CD4+ T cells from blood buffy coats. The receptors originated from a human donor in good health.

This chain links TRBV19 with TRBJ2-7, with TRBD2 matching 14 bases. Germline V gene lookup returns CDR1 LNHDA and CDR2 SQIVND (reference sequence). This CDR3 comprises 13 residues. After removal of 10 bases from V and 6 bases from J, the junction contained 5 bases not matched to a gene. The CDR3 protein is CAISGTSGSEQYF. The DNA of the CDR3 is TGTGCCATCTCCGGGACTAGCGGGAGCGAGCAGTACTTC.

This chain's CDR3 is CAIRISQGADGYTF. In nucleotides, the CDR3 is TGTGCCATCAGAATCTCACAGGGGGCAGACGGCTACACCTTC. The chain links TRBV10-3 to TRBJ1-2; TRBD1 agrees at 9 bases. Germline values: CDR1 ENHRY, CDR2 SYGVKD. The CDR3 sequence is 14 residues long. Trimming removed 6 bases from V and 8 bases from J; junction bases left unmatched: 10.

This chain connects TRBV6-5 to TRBJ1-1, with D possibly TRBD1 on 5 matching bases. Germline loops: CDR1 MNHEY, CDR2 SVGAGI. The CDR3 is 15 amino acids. V lost 0 bases, J lost 4 bases, and 12 bases lay in between. Here the CDR3 DNA reads TGTGCCAGCAGTTACTCCGTGACCGGGGGCACTGAAGCTTTCTTT. The encoded protein is CASSYSVTGGTEAFF.

This rearrangement joins TRBV19 to TRBJ1-2; unclear D gene. Trimming took off 4 bases at V and 2 bases at J, with 8 bases between the two ends. Germline V gene lookup returns CDR1 LNHDA and CDR2 SQIVND (reference sequence). The CDR3 extends over 13 amino acids. The CDR3 region is CASSNRDNYGYTF. The CDR3 DNA reads TGTGCCAGTAGTAATAGAGACAACTATGGCTACACCTTC.

This clone was seen just once. V gene TRBV18 combines with J gene TRBJ2-1; 13 bases map to TRBD2. J gave up 7 bases and V 4 bases, and 4 bases lay outside the gene matches. CDR3 length: 15 amino acids. Germline CDR1 reads KGHSH; CDR2 reads LQKENI. CDR3 DNA sequence: TGTGCCAGCTCACTCGGGACTAGCGGGAATAATGAGCAGTTCTTC. This encodes CASSLGTSGNNEQFF.

The chain combines TRBV2 with TRBJ2-5; unclear D gene. The V gene lost 8 bases and the J gene lost 2 bases, with 9 bases spanning the gap. The CDR3 is made up of 12 amino acids. Per germline, CDR1 SNHLY and CDR2 FYNNEI. This CDR3 is CASSKRQETQYF. In DNA form, the CDR3 reads TGTGCCAGCTCGAAGCGTCAAGAGACCCAGTACTTC.

This chain links TRBV5-6 with TRBJ1-3; the match to TRBD1 covers 9 bases. The CDR3 is 15 residues long. The germline V gene has CDR1 SGHDT and CDR2 YYEEEE. The V and J ends lost 5 bases and 3 bases, in that order; junction bases with no gene match: 6. In nucleotides, the CDR3 is TGTGCCAGCAGGGAACAGGGGGCTTATGGAAACACCATATATTTT. Its translation: CASREQGAYGNTIYF.

This chain joins TRBV5-6 and TRBJ2-5, with D possibly matching TRBD2 (7 bases). In germline, CDR1 is SGHDT, CDR2 YYEEEE. V lost 4 bases and J 4 bases, leaving 14 bases between the germline ends. The CDR3 spans 14 residues. The chain's CDR3 is CASSTRRGGETQYF. In nucleotides, the CDR3 is TGTGCCAGCAGCACCCGGAGGGGGGGAGAGACCCAGTACTTC. Filled out from reference TRBV5-6 and TRBJ2-5, the complete variable domain reads DAGVTQSPTHLIKTRGQQVTLRCSPKSGHDTVSWYQQALGQGPQFIFQYYEEEERQRGNFPDRFSGHQFPNYSSELNVNALLLGDSALYLCASSTRRGGETQYFGPGTRLLVL.

The chain employs TRBV7-2 and TRBJ2-6, with 7 bases matching TRBD1. The CDR3 runs 19 residues. Germline assignment: CDR1 SGHTA and CDR2 FQGNSA. J was trimmed by 0 bases and V by 5 bases; bases with no gene match: 13. This chain's CDR3 is CASSQILRDSLSGANVLTF. CDR3 sequence (DNA): TGTGCCAGCAGCCAAATCCTCCGGGACAGCCTCTCTGGGGCCAACGTCCTGACTTTC.

The chain is built from TRBV30 and TRBJ1-5, with TRBD1 identical over 11 bases. Germline assignment: CDR1 GTSNPN and CDR2 SVGIG (reference sequence). The CDR3 runs to 17 residues. J gave up 2 bases and V 2 bases, and 8 bases lay outside the gene matches. The CDR3: CAWSTGQGAFGNQPQHF. CDR3 coding DNA: TGTGCCTGGAGTACTGGACAGGGGGCTTTTGGCAATCAGCCCCAGCATTTT.

As DNA, the CDR3 is TGTGCCAGCTCACTGGAGGTGTACCAAGAGACCCAGTACTTC. It is translated as CASSLEVYQETQYF. This chain connects TRBV18 to TRBJ2-5, with TRBD2 as a possible D gene (5 bases). CDR1 KGHSH and CDR2 LQKENI come from the germline V gene. CDR3 size: 14 residues. The V end was cut by 4 bases, the J end by 0 bases, with 9 bases between.

This sequence joins TRBV2 and TRBJ2-1; TRBD2 matches 7 bases. Germline V lookup: CDR1 SNHLY, CDR2 FYNNEI. The CDR3 totals 13 residues. V gave up 5 bases and J gave up 4 bases; unmatched junction bases: 2. The CDR3 spells CASSSGTYNEQFF. The CDR3 coding sequence is TGTGCCAGCAGTAGCGGGACTTACAATGAGCAGTTCTTC. The full variable domain, in which reference TRBV2 and TRBJ2-1 provide the parts outside the CDR3, is EPEVTQTPSHQVTQMGQEVILRCVPISNHLYFYWYRQILGQKVEFLVSFYNNEISEKSEIFDDQFSVERPDGSNFTLKIRSTKLEDSAMYFCASSSGTYNEQFFGPGTRLTVL.

On this clone itself: The sample has other DNA sequences that encode this CDR3 too. The chain carries TRBV6-5 and TRBJ2-2; D gene ambiguous. Germline values: CDR1 MNHEY, CDR2 SVGAGI. The CDR3 is 12 residues long. Deletions cut 4 bases from V and 11 bases from J, with 11 bases between. For the CDR3, the DNA is TGTGCCAGCAGTTTAGGTGGCGGAGAGCTGTTTTTT. Its translation is CASSLGGGELFF.

The gene calls are TRBV6-1 and TRBJ1-5; D ambiguous. Germline lookup yields CDR1 MNHNS and CDR2 SASEGT. V gave up 3 bases and J gave up 4 bases, with 13 bases separating them. The CDR3 spans 15 residues. In DNA form, the CDR3 reads TGTGCCAGCAGTGATGGCGCCTTCGGTAATCAGCCCCAGCATTTT. Protein product: CASSDGAFGNQPQHF.

In DNA form, the CDR3 reads TGCAGTGCTAGAACCCGGGACGGCTACACCTTC. This translates into CSARTRDGYTF. The chain joins TRBV20-1 to TRBJ1-2; the D gene is possibly TRBD1 (5 bases). Germline loops: CDR1 DFQATT, CDR2 SNEGSKA (reference sequence). This CDR3 comprises 11 residues. The V gene lost 2 bases and the J gene lost 8 bases, with 9 bases spanning the gap.